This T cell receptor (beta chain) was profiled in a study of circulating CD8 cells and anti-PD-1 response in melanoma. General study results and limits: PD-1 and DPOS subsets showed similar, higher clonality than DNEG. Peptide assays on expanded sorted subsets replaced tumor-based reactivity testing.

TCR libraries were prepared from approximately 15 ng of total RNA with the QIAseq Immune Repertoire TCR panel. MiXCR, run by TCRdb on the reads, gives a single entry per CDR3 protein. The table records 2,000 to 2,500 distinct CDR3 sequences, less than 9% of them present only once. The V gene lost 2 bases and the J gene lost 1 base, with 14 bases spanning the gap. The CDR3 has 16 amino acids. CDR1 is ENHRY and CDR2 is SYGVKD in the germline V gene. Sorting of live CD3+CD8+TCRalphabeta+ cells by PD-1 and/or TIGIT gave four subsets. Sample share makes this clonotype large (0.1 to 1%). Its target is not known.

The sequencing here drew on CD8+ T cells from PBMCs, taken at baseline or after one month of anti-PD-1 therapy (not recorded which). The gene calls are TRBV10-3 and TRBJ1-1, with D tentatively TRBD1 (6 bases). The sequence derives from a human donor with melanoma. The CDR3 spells CAISEPGAGANTEAFF. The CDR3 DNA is TGTGCCATCAGTGAGCCAGGGGCCGGGGCGAACACTGAAGCTTTCTTT.